The rows below give T cell receptor beta chains drawn from one sample of a study of CD8 T cells in acute hepatitis C reinfection. Sequenced by immunoSEQ multiplex PCR; TCRdb stores in-frame clones only, minus some. The sample lists approximately 41,000 clones, approximately 90% occurring once. Input material: naive CD8+ T cells from PBMCs. The origin of the receptors is a man in his thirties or forties with chronic hepatitis C. CDR3s include the opening cysteine and the closing phenylalanine or tryptophan. D genes are given only for firm matches. Clone size appears in some rows only: once, few, many, or a class for an expanded clone.

d_gene	abundance	j_gene	v_gene	CDR3aa	CDR3nt
TRBD1	NA	TRBJ2-2	TRBV25-1	CASSEGQGAGELFF	TGTGCCAGCAGTGAAGGACAGGGAGCCGGGGAGCTGTTTTTT
TRBD1	NA	TRBJ1-2	TRBV5-4	CASTQGADGYTF	TGTGCCAGCACCCAGGGGGCGGATGGCTACACCTTC
TRBD2	NA	TRBJ2-5	TRBV6-5	CASNYDSGNQETQYF	TGTGCCAGCAACTACGATAGCGGGAACCAAGAGACCCAGTACTTC
TRBD1	NA	TRBJ1-2	TRBV30	CAWRAGTGVDYGYTF	TGTGCCTGGAGGGCCGGGACAGGGGTCGACTATGGCTACACCTTC
NA	NA	TRBJ2-7	TRBV9	CASSVAGAYEQYF	TGTGCCAGCAGCGTCGCGGGGGCATACGAGCAGTACTTC
NA	NA	TRBJ1-1	TRBV9	CASSPDPLYRARGTEAFF	TGTGCCAGCAGCCCAGATCCACTATACCGGGCCCGAGGGACTGAAGCTTTCTTT
NA	NA	TRBJ1-2	TRBV6-4	CASKGAGGTEGYTF	TGTGCCAGCAAAGGGGCCGGGGGGACGGAGGGCTACACCTTC
TRBD2	NA	TRBJ2-3	TRBV29-1	CSVYWREGPDTQYF	TGCAGCGTCTACTGGCGGGAGGGTCCAGATACGCAGTATTTT
NA	NA	TRBJ1-2	TRBV19	CATRPGAGYGYTF	TGTGCCACAAGACCCGGCGCGGGCTATGGCTACACCTTC
NA	once	TRBJ2-4	TRBV11-2	CASSLGPGAKNIQYF	TGTGCCAGCAGCTTGGGACCCGGGGCCAAAAACATTCAGTACTTC
NA	NA	TRBJ2-7	TRBV7-9	CASSPANSYEQYF	TGTGCCAGCAGCCCTGCTAACTCCTACGAGCAGTACTTC
NA	NA	TRBJ1-2	TRBV6-5	CASSYKQGHGYTF	TGTGCCAGCAGTTACAAACAGGGCCATGGCTACACCTTC
NA	NA	TRBJ2-3	TRBV9	CASSVPRDAEVTDTQYF	TGTGCCAGCAGCGTACCGCGGGACGCAGAAGTCACAGATACGCAGTATTTT
NA	NA	TRBJ1-1	TRBV6-5	CASSLPGTEAFF	TGTGCCAGCAGCCTCCCGGGTACTGAAGCTTTCTTT
TRBD1	NA	TRBJ2-5	TRBV18	CASFPGTGQFRETQYF	TGTGCCAGCTTCCCCGGGACAGGGCAATTTAGAGAGACCCAGTACTTC
NA	NA	TRBJ2-7	TRBV7-8	CASSLRPGSGDEQYF	TGTGCCAGCAGCTTACGTCCGGGGTCGGGCGACGAGCAGTACTTC
NA	NA	TRBJ2-1	TRBV21-1	CASSKRPGGTGIDEQFF	TGTGCCAGCAGCAAACGGCCCGGGGGGACCGGCATTGATGAGCAGTTCTTC
NA	NA	TRBJ2-3	TRBV5-4	CASSSMADTQYF	TGTGCCAGCAGCTCGATGGCAGATACGCAGTATTTT
NA	NA	TRBJ1-6	TRBV4-1	CASSQERTDNSPLHF	TGCGCCAGCAGCCAAGAGAGGACAGATAATTCACCCCTCCACTTT
NA	NA	TRBJ1-2	TRBV5-4	CASSSPQDPLNYGYTF	TGTGCCAGCAGCTCCCCCCAGGACCCCCTCAACTATGGCTACACCTTC
NA	NA	TRBJ1-6	TRBV9	CASSVAGSYNSPLHF	TGTGCCAGCAGCGTAGCGGGTTCCTATAATTCACCCCTCCACTTT
NA	NA	TRBJ2-2	TRBV11-1	CASSLTATNTGELFF	TGTGCCAGCAGTTTGACAGCGACGAACACCGGGGAGCTGTTTTTT
NA	NA	TRBJ1-3	TRBV7-9	CASGSASSGNTIYF	TGTGCCTCTGGATCAGCGAGCTCTGGAAACACCATATATTTT
TRBD1	once	TRBJ2-1	TRBV11-3	CASGTGWGNEQFF	TGTGCCAGCGGGACAGGGTGGGGGAATGAGCAGTTCTTC
NA	NA	TRBJ2-7	TRBV11-2	CASSLGGAWGRTYEQYF	TGTGCCAGCAGCTTAGGTGGTGCGTGGGGCCGCACCTACGAGCAGTACTTC
TRBD2	once	TRBJ2-7	TRBV30	CACLAGGPYEQYF	TGTGCCTGCCTAGCGGGGGGACCCTACGAGCAGTACTTC
NA	NA	TRBJ2-1	TRBV11-2	CASSFIADEQFF	TGTGCCAGCAGTTTCATAGCTGATGAGCAGTTCTTC
NA	NA	TRBJ2-5	TRBV7-9	CASEGFGETQYF	TGTGCCAGCGAGGGATTCGGTGAGACCCAGTACTTC
NA	NA	TRBJ1-2	TRBV27	CASSGGGNYGYTF	TGTGCCAGCAGCGGAGGAGGGAACTATGGCTACACCTTC
NA	NA	TRBJ2-2	TRBV12-2	CASRFNSRTGELFF	TGTGCAAGTCGCTTCAATAGCCGCACCGGGGAGCTGTTTTTT
NA	NA	TRBJ2-7	TRBV27	CASSFSGSSYEQYF	TGTGCCAGCAGCTTTAGCGGTAGCTCCTACGAGCAGTACTTC
TRBD2	NA	TRBJ2-7	TRBV19	CASSITTSGSYEQYF	TGTGCCAGTAGTATCACGACTAGCGGTTCCTACGAGCAGTACTTC
NA	NA	TRBJ2-7	TRBV5-4	CASSLSLGTYEQYF	TGTGCCAGCAGCTTGAGTCTAGGAACCTACGAGCAGTACTTC
TRBD1	NA	TRBJ2-2	TRBV6-5	CASSWQGAGTGELFF	TGTGCCAGCAGTTGGCAGGGGGCCGGCACCGGGGAGCTGTTTTTT
NA	NA	TRBJ1-1	TRBV6-1	CASSDFGRTSTEAFF	TGTGCCAGCAGTGATTTCGGACGGACATCCACTGAAGCTTTCTTT
NA	NA	TRBJ1-5	TRBV11-3	CASSLVLRQPQHF	TGTGCCAGCAGCTTAGTATTGCGGCAGCCCCAGCATTTT
NA	NA	TRBJ2-2	TRBV10-3	CAISKYSNTGELFF	TGTGCCATCTCCAAATACTCGAACACCGGGGAGCTGTTTTTT
NA	NA	TRBJ2-2	TRBV4-1	CASSQVGTGELFF	TGCGCCAGCAGCCAAGTCGGCACCGGGGAGCTGTTTTTT
TRBD1	NA	TRBJ2-5	TRBV6-5	CASSTGVSETQYF	TGTGCCAGCTCGACAGGGGTCTCAGAGACCCAGTACTTC
NA	once	TRBJ2-5	TRBV9	CASSAWSGETQYF	TGTGCCAGCAGCGCTTGGAGCGGCGAGACCCAGTACTTC
NA	NA	TRBJ2-3	TRBV5-4	CASSSGTTVPDTQYF	TGTGCCAGCAGCTCCGGGACGACCGTACCAGATACGCAGTATTTT
NA	NA	TRBJ2-5	TRBV27	CASSFDRKPETQYF	TGTGCCAGCAGTTTCGACCGGAAGCCAGAGACCCAGTACTTC
NA	NA	TRBJ2-2	TRBV18	CASFQDDRERYHRELFF	TGTGCCAGCTTTCAAGACGACCGGGAGCGCTATCACCGGGAGCTGTTTTTT
NA	NA	TRBJ2-7	TRBV7-9	CASSPRGEYEQYF	TGTGCCAGCAGCCCCCGCGGCGAGTACGAGCAGTACTTC
NA	NA	TRBJ2-7	TRBV27	CASSLLEGYEQYF	TGTGCCAGCAGTTTACTAGAGGGGTACGAGCAGTACTTC
NA	NA	TRBJ2-3	TRBV30	CALRDTSTDTQYF	TGTGCCTTGCGGGACACCAGCACAGATACGCAGTATTTT
NA	once	TRBJ2-1	TRBV10-3	CAISDSKNAISYNEQFF	TGTGCCATCAGTGACTCGAAAAATGCCATCTCCTACAATGAGCAGTTCTTC
NA	once	TRBJ2-2	TRBV6-5	CASSYSGTGELFF	TGTGCCAGCAGTTACTCGGGAACCGGGGAGCTGTTTTTT
TRBD2	NA	TRBJ2-2	TRBV15	CATSTRLAGGYGELFF	TGTGCCACCAGCACGCGACTAGCGGGAGGATACGGGGAGCTGTTTTTT
NA	NA	TRBJ1-1	TRBV7-9	CASSDHGLEAFF	TGTGCCAGCAGCGATCATGGTTTAGAGGCTTTCTTT
NA	NA	TRBJ1-1	TRBV9	CASSVNSLNTEAFF	TGTGCCAGCAGCGTAAATAGCTTGAACACTGAAGCTTTCTTT
TRBD1	once	TRBJ1-1	TRBV30	CAWIDRGWTEAFF	TGTGCCTGGATTGACAGGGGGTGGACTGAAGCTTTCTTT
TRBD1	NA	TRBJ1-1	TRBV11-2	CASSLGQGDVNTEAFF	TGTGCCAGCAGCTTAGGTCAGGGGGATGTGAACACTGAAGCTTTCTTT